This is a list of T cell receptor beta chains from one sample in a study of beta chain features in type 1 diabetes. Repertoires were generated with immunoSEQ multiplex PCR, while TCRdb's copy carries only in-frame clones and drops some. This sample carries approximately 17,000 clones, 70% of them seen once, and the ten largest clones take about 0.79%. Material: stem cell memory CD4+ T cells from blood. These receptors were taken from a young man with type 1 diabetes. Each CDR3 is given with its conserved first and last residue. D genes are given only for firm matches. Clone size is stated in some rows and not others, as once, few, many or a class when expanded.

size	J	D	V	CDR3	DNA
NA	TRBJ2-3	NA	TRBV29-1	CSVGQFEHTDTQYF	TGCAGCGTTGGACAGTTCGAACACACAGATACGCAGTATTTT
few	TRBJ2-3	NA	TRBV19	CATRDFSSTDTQYF	TGTGCCACCAGAGACTTTTCTAGCACAGATACGCAGTATTTT
few	TRBJ1-6	TRBD1	TRBV6-5	CASSFRDSLNSPLHF	TGTGCCAGCAGTTTTCGGGACAGCCTTAATTCACCCCTCCACTTT
NA	TRBJ2-1	NA	TRBV9	CASSQGGGALNEQFF	TGTGCCAGCAGCCAAGGAGGGGGGGCTCTTAATGAGCAGTTCTTC
NA	TRBJ1-5	NA	TRBV28	CASSLLRGGQPQHF	TGTGCCAGCAGTTTATTAAGGGGTGGTCAGCCCCAGCATTTT
once	TRBJ1-5	TRBD1	TRBV6-5	CASSPGTGLNQPQHF	TGTGCCAGCAGCCCCGGGACAGGCCTCAATCAGCCCCAGCATTTT
NA	TRBJ1-2	NA	TRBV5-1	CASSPIDRNYGYTF	TGCGCCAGCAGCCCTATCGACAGGAACTATGGCTACACCTTC
few	TRBJ1-1	NA	TRBV9	CASSVVGRTEAFF	TGTGCCAGCAGCGTAGTAGGGAGAACTGAAGCTTTCTTT
NA	TRBJ2-3	NA	TRBV11-2	CASSARPGNTQYF	TGTGCCAGCAGCGCCCGTCCGGGTAATACGCAGTATTTT
NA	TRBJ2-7	NA	TRBV2	CASSEVGAEEQYF	TGTGCCAGCAGTGAAGTTGGGGCTGAGGAGCAGTACTTC
NA	TRBJ2-7	TRBD2	TRBV6-1	CASRLAGGFEQYF	TGTGCCAGTCGACTAGCGGGGGGTTTCGAGCAGTACTTC
NA	TRBJ1-5	NA	TRBV2	CASRGPGQYQPQHF	TGTGCCTCCAGGGGCCCCGGGCAATATCAGCCCCAGCATTTT
NA	TRBJ2-1	TRBD1	TRBV5-4	CASSLEGADNEQFF	TGTGCCAGCAGCTTGGAGGGGGCTGACAATGAGCAGTTCTTC
NA	TRBJ1-3	NA	TRBV19	CASTQSARSGNTIYF	TGTGCCAGTACGCAGTCTGCTCGCTCTGGAAACACCATATATTTT
NA	TRBJ1-5	NA	TRBV5-1	CASSLDSGNQPQHF	TGCGCCAGCAGCTTGGACTCGGGCAATCAGCCCCAGCATTTT
once	TRBJ2-1	TRBD1	TRBV30	CAWSVRLGQLNEQFF	TGTGCCTGGAGTGTACGGTTGGGACAGCTAAATGAGCAGTTCTTC
few	TRBJ2-1	TRBD2	TRBV5-1	CASSAHLAGGYNEQFF	TGCGCCAGCAGCGCGCACCTAGCGGGGGGTTACAATGAGCAGTTCTTC
NA	TRBJ1-1	NA	TRBV5-1	CASSLTRGATEAFF	TGCGCCAGCAGCTTGACCCGGGGGGCCACTGAAGCTTTCTTT
NA	TRBJ1-1	TRBD1	TRBV11-2	CASGWADREAFF	TGTGCCAGCGGCTGGGCGGACAGGGAAGCTTTCTTT
NA	TRBJ1-3	NA	TRBV10-3	CASDQGRNTIYF	TGTGCCAGCGACCAGGGCAGAAACACCATATATTTT
few	TRBJ1-1	NA	TRBV28	CASQQVILNTEAFF	TGTGCCAGTCAGCAGGTGATACTGAACACTGAAGCTTTCTTT
few	TRBJ2-5	TRBD1	TRBV7-7	CASSHGTGALQETQYF	TGTGCTAGCAGCCACGGGACAGGGGCCCTTCAAGAGACCCAGTACTTC
NA	TRBJ1-2	TRBD1	TRBV5-1	CASSNAGGYGYTF	TGCGCCAGCAGCAACGCAGGGGGCTATGGCTACACCTTC
NA	TRBJ2-3	TRBD2	TRBV4-3	CASAFRAGVAGSTDTQYF	TGCGCCAGCGCATTTCGGGCGGGGGTAGCGGGGAGCACAGATACGCAGTATTTT
NA	TRBJ1-2	NA	TRBV7-9	CASSLGYPQAYTF	TGTGCCAGCAGCTTAGGCTATCCTCAGGCCTACACCTTC
NA	TRBJ1-1	NA	TRBV19	CASRASNTEAFF	TGTGCCAGTAGGGCCTCCAACACTGAAGCTTTCTTT
NA	TRBJ1-1	TRBD1	TRBV10-3	CAIRTGGNTEAFF	TGTGCCATCAGGACAGGGGGGAACACTGAAGCTTTCTTT
NA	TRBJ2-7	NA	TRBV11-2	CASSRTRQDEQYF	TGTGCCAGCAGCCGCACCCGGCAGGACGAGCAGTACTTC
NA	TRBJ2-1	NA	TRBV29-1	CSVDGETGNYYNEQFF	TGCAGCGTCGATGGTGAGACGGGGAATTACTACAATGAGCAGTTCTTC
NA	TRBJ2-1	NA	TRBV7-9	CASSLSLWTLTSYNEQFF	TGTGCCAGCAGCTTGTCCCTGTGGACACTTACTTCCTACAATGAGCAGTTCTTC
NA	TRBJ2-3	TRBD2	TRBV2	CASSTGTSGDTQYF	TGTGCCAGCAGTACCGGGACTAGCGGGGATACGCAGTATTTT
NA	TRBJ2-7	TRBD1	TRBV18	CASSPGTGDYYEQYF	TGTGCCAGCTCACCGGGGACAGGGGATTATTACGAGCAGTACTTC
NA	TRBJ2-1	NA	TRBV6-4	CASSAQGDEQFF	TGTGCCAGCAGTGCTCAGGGTGATGAGCAGTTCTTC
NA	TRBJ2-5	TRBD2	TRBV2	CASSEGLGGGGNQETQYF	TGTGCCAGCAGTGAAGGCCTGGGGGGCGGGGGGAATCAAGAGACCCAGTACTTC
NA	TRBJ2-5	NA	TRBV10-3	CAISVQESQETQYF	TGTGCCATCAGTGTACAGGAAAGTCAAGAGACCCAGTACTTC
once	TRBJ2-5	TRBD2	TRBV30	CAWSPGLGAETQYF	TGTGCCTGGAGTCCAGGACTAGGGGCAGAGACCCAGTACTTC
NA	TRBJ2-1	NA	TRBV9	CASSVDPQYNEQFF	TGTGCCAGCAGCGTAGACCCACAGTACAATGAGCAGTTCTTC
NA	TRBJ2-1	TRBD2	TRBV5-1	CASSLLVAGPYNEQFF	TGCGCCAGCAGCCTCTTGGTAGCGGGGCCCTACAATGAGCAGTTCTTC